This T cell receptor (beta chain) was recovered during a study of blood T cells in healthy people across ages. This CDR3 spans 14 amino acids. CDR1 and CDR2 (germline): DFQATT, SNEGSKA (reference sequence). V trimming: 4 bases; J trimming: 5 bases; junction bases outside the gene matches: 11. Turning to this clonotype: Its antigen is unidentified.

A second roughly 6 to 12 cycle PCR used barcoded and J-beta primers. Each cDNA molecule was tagged by a template-switch adaptor with 12 random nucleotides. TCRdb itself ran the 5' RACE reads through MiXCR, one entry per CDR3 protein. The table includes hundreds of thousands of distinct CDR3 sequences, roughly 45% detected once. Study-wide points: The fall in TCR beta diversity per million T cells was roughly linear with age. A strong correlation between TCR beta diversity and naive T cell percentage was seen.

The sequencing input was blood. The rearrangement joins TRBV20-1 to TRBJ2-7; 7 nucleotides line up with TRBD1. This receptor was obtained from a woman aged 60 to 75 in good health. This CDR3 is CSATSGQVRDEQYF. The CDR3 nucleotides read TGCAGTGCTACCTCCGGACAGGTTCGGGACGAGCAGTACTTC.